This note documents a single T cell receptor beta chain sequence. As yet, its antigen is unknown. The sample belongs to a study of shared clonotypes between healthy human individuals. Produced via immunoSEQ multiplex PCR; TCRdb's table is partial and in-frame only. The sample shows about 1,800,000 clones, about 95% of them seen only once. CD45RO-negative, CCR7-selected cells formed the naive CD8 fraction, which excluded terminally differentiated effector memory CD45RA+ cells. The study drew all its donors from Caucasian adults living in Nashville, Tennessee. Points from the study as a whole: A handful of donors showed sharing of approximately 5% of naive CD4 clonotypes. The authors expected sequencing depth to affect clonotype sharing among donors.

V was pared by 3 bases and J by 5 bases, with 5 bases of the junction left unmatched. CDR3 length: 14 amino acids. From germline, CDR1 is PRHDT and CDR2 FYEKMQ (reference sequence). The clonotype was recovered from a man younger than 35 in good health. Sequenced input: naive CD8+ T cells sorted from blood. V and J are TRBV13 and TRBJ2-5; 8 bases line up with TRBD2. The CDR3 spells CASSFGGEEETQYF. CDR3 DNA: TGTGCCAGCAGCTTCGGGGGGGAGGAGGAGACCCAGTACTTC.